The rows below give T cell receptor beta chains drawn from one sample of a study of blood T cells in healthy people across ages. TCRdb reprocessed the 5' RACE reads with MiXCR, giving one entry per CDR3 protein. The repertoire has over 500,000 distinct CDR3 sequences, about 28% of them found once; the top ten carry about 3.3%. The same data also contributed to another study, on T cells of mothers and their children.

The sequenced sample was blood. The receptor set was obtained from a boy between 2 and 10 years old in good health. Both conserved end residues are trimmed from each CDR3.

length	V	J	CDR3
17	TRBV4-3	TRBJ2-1	ASSQEQVRTSGLYNEQF
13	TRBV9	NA	ASSPRGTGYNEQF
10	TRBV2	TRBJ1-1	ASSDSNTEAF
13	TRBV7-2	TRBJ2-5	ASSPPSVVTETQY
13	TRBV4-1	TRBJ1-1	ASSQGGVVNTEAF
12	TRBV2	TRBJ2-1	ASSSWYRPNEQF
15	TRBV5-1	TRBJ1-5	ASSFLPTHYSNQPQH
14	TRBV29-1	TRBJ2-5	SVGDGRDGGLETQY
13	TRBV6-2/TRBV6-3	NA	ASSYLRVVKETQY
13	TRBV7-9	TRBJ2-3	ASSSERTRTDTQY